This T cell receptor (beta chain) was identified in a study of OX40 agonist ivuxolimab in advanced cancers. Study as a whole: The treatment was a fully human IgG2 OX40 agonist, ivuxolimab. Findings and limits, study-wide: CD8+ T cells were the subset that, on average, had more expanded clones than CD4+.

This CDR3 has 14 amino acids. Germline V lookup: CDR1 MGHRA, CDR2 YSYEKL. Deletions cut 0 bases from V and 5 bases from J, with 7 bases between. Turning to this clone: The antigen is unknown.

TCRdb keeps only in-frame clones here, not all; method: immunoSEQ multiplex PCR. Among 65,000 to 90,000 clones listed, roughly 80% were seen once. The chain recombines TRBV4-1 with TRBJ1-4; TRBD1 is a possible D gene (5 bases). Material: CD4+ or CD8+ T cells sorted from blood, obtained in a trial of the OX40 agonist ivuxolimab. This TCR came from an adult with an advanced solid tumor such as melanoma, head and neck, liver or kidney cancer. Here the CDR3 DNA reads TGCGCCAGCAGCCAAGAGGGGGGAAATGAAAAACTGTTTTTT. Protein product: CASSQEGGNEKLFF.